Listed below are T cell receptor beta chains from one sample, sequenced in a study of cytotoxic CD8 clonotypes in ibrutinib-treated CLL. Generated by immunoSEQ multiplex PCR, the TCRdb table keeps only in-frame clones and is missing some. The sample has approximately 130,000 clones, roughly 80% seen once; the top ten hold 3.3%. This specimen was PBMCs, taken after 24 months of ibrutinib treatment. The receptors shown here come from a human donor with chronic lymphocytic leukemia. Both conserved end residues are part of each CDR3. D genes are given only for firm matches. Where a row states a size, it is once, few, many or the class of an expanded clone; other rows omit it.

clone_size cdr3_length d_call j_call v_call cdr3_aa cdr3_nt
NA 14 TRBD1 TRBJ2-5 TRBV2 CASRDRGPWETQYF TGTGCCAGCAGAGACAGGGGGCCGTGGGAGACCCAGTACTTC
NA 16 NA TRBJ2-3 TRBV30 CAWYFPRQGRADTQYF TGTGCCTGGTATTTCCCTAGACAGGGGAGGGCAGATACGCAGTATTTT
NA 12 NA TRBJ2-7 TRBV7-2 CASSPRADEQYF TGTGCCAGCAGCCCCCGAGCGGACGAGCAGTACTTC
NA 16 TRBD1 TRBJ1-1 TRBV4-2 CASSQGTGGGNTEAFF TGTGCCAGCAGCCAAGGGACAGGGGGGGGGAACACTGAAGCTTTCTTT
NA 15 NA TRBJ1-4 TRBV11-2 CASSSTGIFDEKLFF TGTGCCAGCAGCTCCACAGGGATCTTCGATGAAAAACTGTTTTTT
few 15 NA TRBJ2-5 TRBV27 CASSRTPGTQETQYF TGTGCCAGCAGCCGAACCCCGGGGACTCAAGAGACCCAGTACTTC
NA 10 NA TRBJ2-7 TRBV25-1 CATRLYEQYF TGTGCCACCAGACTCTACGAGCAGTACTTC
few 15 TRBD1 TRBJ1-6 TRBV7-2 CASSAQGQYNSPLHF TGTGCCAGCAGCGCACAGGGGCAGTATAATTCACCCCTCCACTTT
NA 14 TRBD1 TRBJ2-1 TRBV7-7 CASSLGVTGDEQFF TGTGCCAGCAGCTTAGGAGTAACAGGGGATGAGCAGTTCTTC
NA 15 TRBD2 TRBJ2-1 TRBV6-4 CASSDSPSGGDEQFF TGTGCCAGCAGTGACTCGCCTAGCGGGGGCGACGAGCAGTTCTTC
once 13 NA TRBJ1-2 TRBV7-2 CASSLVDVRGYTF TGTGCCAGCAGCTTAGTGGACGTTAGAGGCTACACCTTC
NA 12 NA TRBJ1-1 TRBV6-1 CATHQQGTEAFF TGTGCCACTCACCAACAGGGCACTGAAGCTTTCTTT
NA 12 NA TRBJ1-1 TRBV19 CASSIRLTEAFF TGTGCCAGTAGTATACGGCTCACTGAAGCTTTCTTT
NA 15 NA TRBJ2-3 TRBV5-4 CASGPGHGSTDTQYF TGTGCCAGCGGCCCGGGGCACGGGAGCACAGATACGCAGTATTTT
NA 18 NA TRBJ2-4 TRBV2 CASSEGSWDSRKPNIQYF TGTGCCAGCAGTGAAGGTTCCTGGGACTCCAGAAAGCCAAACATTCAGTACTTC
NA 15 NA TRBJ1-1 TRBV19 CASSIRGEVGTEAFF TGTGCCAGTAGTATTAGGGGGGAAGTCGGCACTGAAGCTTTCTTT
NA 16 TRBD1 TRBJ1-2 TRBV6-1 CASSDGGDSWNYGYTF TGTGCCAGCAGTGATGGAGGGGACAGTTGGAACTATGGCTACACCTTC
NA 15 NA TRBJ2-7 TRBV7-8 CASSLGTSRISEQYF TGTGCCAGCAGCTTAGGCACGTCCAGGATCTCCGAGCAGTACTTC
NA 14 TRBD1 TRBJ2-7 TRBV6-1 CASSPGQLIYEQYF TGTGCCAGCAGTCCGGGACAGCTAATTTACGAGCAGTACTTC
NA 16 NA TRBJ1-3 TRBV7-2 CASSNAGPNSGNTIYF TGTGCCAGCAGCAACGCAGGACCGAACTCTGGAAACACCATATATTTT
NA 13 TRBD1 TRBJ2-5 TRBV6-1 CASSAGTEETQYF TGTGCCAGCAGTGCTGGGACAGAAGAGACCCAGTACTTC
NA 16 TRBD1 TRBJ1-4 TRBV5-1 CASSLFGQGPAEKLFF TGCGCCAGCAGCTTGTTTGGACAGGGGCCTGCTGAAAAACTGTTTTTT
NA 13 NA TRBJ2-5 TRBV6-1 CASSEGFGETQYF TGTGCCAGCAGTGAGGGGTTTGGCGAGACCCAGTACTTC
NA 14 NA TRBJ1-1 TRBV2 CASSESLRNTEAFF TGTGCCAGCAGTGAATCCCTTCGGAACACTGAAGCTTTCTTT
NA 13 TRBD1 TRBJ2-1 TRBV7-7 CASSTGQDNEQFF TGTGCCAGCAGCACGGGACAGGACAATGAGCAGTTCTTC
NA 14 TRBD1 TRBJ1-4 TRBV4-1 CASSQQGANEKLFF TGCGCCAGCAGCCAACAGGGGGCTAATGAAAAACTGTTTTTT
NA 16 NA TRBJ2-3 TRBV27 CASSEGWGKFTDTQYF TGTGCCAGCAGTGAGGGGTGGGGGAAATTCACAGATACGCAGTATTTT
NA 13 NA TRBJ2-2 TRBV5-1 CASRTGNTGELFF TGCGCCAGCCGAACAGGGAACACCGGGGAGCTGTTTTTT
NA 12 TRBD1 TRBJ2-1 TRBV2 CASSQDRYEQFF TGTGCCAGCAGTCAGGACAGGTATGAGCAGTTCTTC
NA 13 NA TRBJ1-3 TRBV6-1 CASSENSGNTIYF TGTGCCAGCAGTGAAAACTCTGGAAACACCATATATTTT
NA 13 NA TRBJ1-1 TRBV7-3 CASSLGTTTEAFF TGTGCCAGCAGCTTAGGGACAACCACTGAAGCTTTCTTT
NA 15 NA TRBJ2-6 TRBV11-2 CASSLAGSGANVLTF TGTGCCAGCAGCTTAGCTGGGTCTGGGGCCAACGTCCTGACTTTC
NA 15 TRBD2 TRBJ2-7 TRBV4-3 CASSRTLAGVYEQYF TGCGCCAGCAGCCGAACACTAGCGGGGGTATACGAGCAGTACTTC
NA 13 TRBD2 TRBJ2-1 TRBV6-1 CATRTSGGTEQFF TGTGCCACTAGGACTAGCGGGGGGACTGAGCAGTTCTTC
NA 13 NA TRBJ2-2 TRBV11-2 CASSRMYTGELFF TGTGCCAGCAGCCGAATGTACACCGGGGAGCTGTTTTTT
NA 14 TRBD1 TRBJ2-5 TRBV18 CASSLDRGRETQYF TGTGCCAGCTCACTGGACAGGGGGCGAGAGACCCAGTACTTC
NA 14 NA TRBJ1-1 TRBV18 CASSPGATNTEAFF TGTGCCAGCTCACCGGGGGCCACGAACACTGAAGCTTTCTTT
NA 15 TRBD2 TRBJ2-3 TRBV4-1 CASSPSGGTTDTQYF TGCGCCAGCAGCCCCAGCGGGGGAACCACAGATACGCAGTATTTT
NA 15 NA TRBJ1-6 TRBV6-5 CASSYSRDLGSPLHF TGTGCCAGCAGTTACTCGAGGGACTTGGGGTCACCCCTCCACTTT
NA 14 NA TRBJ2-3 TRBV6-6 CASSYAGGSDTQYF TGTGCCAGCAGTTACGCTGGGGGGTCCGATACGCAGTATTTT
NA 13 TRBD1 TRBJ1-2 TRBV6-5 CASSSWTGAGYTF TGTGCCAGCAGTTCCTGGACAGGGGCTGGCTACACCTTC
NA 16 NA TRBJ1-4 TRBV6-6 CASSPPLTATNEKLFF TGTGCCAGCAGTCCTCCCCTTACGGCAACTAATGAAAAACTGTTTTTT
NA 15 NA TRBJ1-6 TRBV5-1 CASSLNPIQDSPLHF TGCGCCAGCAGCTTGAACCCCATACAGGACTCACCCCTCCACTTT
NA 15 NA TRBJ2-5 TRBV5-4 CASSLVPGPQETQYF TGTGCCAGCAGCCTGGTGCCCGGACCCCAAGAGACCCAGTACTTC
NA 14 TRBD2 TRBJ2-1 TRBV25-1 CASSRKRGGWEQFF TGTGCCAGCAGTCGGAAGCGGGGGGGCTGGGAGCAGTTCTTC
NA 12 TRBD2 TRBJ2-7 TRBV30 CAWSVSGGEQYF TGTGCCTGGAGTGTATCGGGGGGCGAGCAGTACTTC
NA 14 NA TRBJ1-2 TRBV4-3 CASSQDGQGEGYTF TGCGCCAGCAGCCAAGATGGGCAGGGAGAGGGCTACACCTTC
NA 16 NA TRBJ1-2 TRBV28 CASRDPFGGSNYGYTF TGTGCCAGCAGGGACCCATTCGGTGGTTCTAACTATGGCTACACCTTC
few 15 NA TRBJ2-2 TRBV7-2 CASSLALAFAGELFF TGTGCCAGCAGCTTAGCCCTAGCGTTTGCCGGGGAGCTGTTTTTT
NA 14 NA TRBJ1-5 TRBV4-3 CASSQALTAQPQHF TGCGCCAGCAGCCAAGCCTTGACAGCTCAGCCCCAGCATTTT
NA 11 NA TRBJ1-2 TRBV2 CASSGAIPSFF TGTGCCAGCAGTGGTGCGATACCGTCCTTCTTC
NA 14 TRBD1 TRBJ1-1 TRBV2 CASGQRQGRTEAFF TGTGCCAGCGGACAGCGACAGGGTCGGACTGAAGCTTTCTTT
NA 14 NA TRBJ1-2 TRBV19 CASSIPTGIYGYTF TGTGCCAGTAGTATCCCGACAGGTATCTATGGCTACACCTTC
NA 14 TRBD1 TRBJ1-5 TRBV19 CASSRQGASQPQHF TGTGCCAGTAGTAGACAGGGGGCAAGTCAGCCCCAGCATTTT
NA 10 NA TRBJ2-7 TRBV30 CAEPVDEQYF TGTGCCGAGCCGGTGGACGAGCAGTACTTC